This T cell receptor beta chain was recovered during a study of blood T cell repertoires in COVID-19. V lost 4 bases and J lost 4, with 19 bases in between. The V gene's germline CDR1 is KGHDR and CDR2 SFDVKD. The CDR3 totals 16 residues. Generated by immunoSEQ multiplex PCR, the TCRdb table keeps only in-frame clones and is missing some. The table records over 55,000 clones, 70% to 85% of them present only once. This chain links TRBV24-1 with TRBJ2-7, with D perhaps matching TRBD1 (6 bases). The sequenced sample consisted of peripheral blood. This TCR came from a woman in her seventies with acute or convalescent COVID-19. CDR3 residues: CATSDQNSGTNYEQYF. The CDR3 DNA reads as TGTGCCACCAGTGACCAAAACTCCGGGACAAATTACGAGCAGTACTTC.